This is a list of T cell receptor beta chains from one sample in a study of T cell repertoires in cytomegalovirus infection. TCRdb re-called the reads through MiXCR, storing one row per CDR3 protein. The table shows around 200,000 distinct CDR3 sequences, with about 39% occurring only once. Their recognized antigens are unknown. Sequencing was performed on CD8+ T cells from cultured PBMCs, taken from culture after CMV antigen stimulation. These receptor sequences come from a human donor in good health (CMV status not recorded). Some clones in this sample may be carry-over from other donors' samples. Each CDR3 is given with its conserved first and last residue. Each record gives: CDR3 DNA, CDR3 protein, J gene, clone size, V gene, D gene. The D gene is left open where the match is weak. Size is stated for part of the rows, as once, few or many counts, or as a class when the clone is expanded.

DNA: TGTGCCAGCAGCTTAGTTGCGGGACTCCCCGCCGAGCAGTACTTC; CDR3: CASSLVAGLPAEQYF; J: TRBJ2-7; size: few; V: TRBV7-8; D: NA
DNA: TGTGCCAGCAGCCCTGACTCCGGGACTAGCGGGAGGGCCCGGAACATTCAGTACTTC; CDR3: CASSPDSGTSGRARNIQYF; J: TRBJ2-4; size: many; V: TRBV7-6; D: TRBD2
DNA: TGTGCCAGCAGCTTACGACAGGAATATGGCTACACCTTC; CDR3: CASSLRQEYGYTF; J: TRBJ1-2; size: NA; V: TRBV7-9; D: NA
DNA: TGCAGCGTCGGGACAGGGACCACTGAAGCTTTCTTT; CDR3: CSVGTGTTEAFF; J: TRBJ1-1; size: once; V: TRBV29-1; D: TRBD1
DNA: TGTGCCAGCATAAAAGAGGGGCAGGGGAAGGTGCAGCCCCAGCATTTT; CDR3: CASIKEGQGKVQPQHF; J: TRBJ1-5; size: many; V: TRBV7-8; D: NA
DNA: TGTGCCAGCAGTGAGCGCGGGCGGCATGGTGATGAGCAGTTCTTC; CDR3: CASSERGRHGDEQFF; J: TRBJ2-1; size: few; V: TRBV6-1; D: NA
DNA: TGTGCCAGCAGTGGCGGTGGGAGGACTTTTTCCTACGAGCAGTACTTC; CDR3: CASSGGGRTFSYEQYF; J: TRBJ2-7; size: NA; V: TRBV2; D: NA
DNA: TGTGCCAGCAGCCAAGATGGGAACAGGGGCCCGCAAGAGACCCAGTACTTC; CDR3: CASSQDGNRGPQETQYF; J: TRBJ2-5; size: NA; V: TRBV3-1; D: TRBD1
DNA: TGTGCCAGCAGTTCGGCAGGGCCCTACGAGCAGTACTTC; CDR3: CASSSAGPYEQYF; J: TRBJ2-7; size: many; V: TRBV6-5; D: NA
DNA: TGTGCCAGCAGCTCACTCGGGACAGGGGGCACCGGGGAGCTGTTTTTT; CDR3: CASSSLGTGGTGELFF; J: TRBJ2-2; size: NA; V: TRBV7-3; D: TRBD1
DNA: TGTGCCAGCAGCATGGGACAGGCTTACGAGCAGTACTTC; CDR3: CASSMGQAYEQYF; J: TRBJ2-7; size: few; V: TRBV7-6; D: TRBD1
DNA: TGTGCCAGCAGCTTAGCGGCAAGGGGCGCTTTCCAAGAGACCCAGTACTTC; CDR3: CASSLAARGAFQETQYF; J: TRBJ2-5; size: few; V: TRBV7-9; D: NA
DNA: TGTGCCAGCAGTTTTACTCAAACCGGGGAGCTGTTTTTT; CDR3: CASSFTQTGELFF; J: TRBJ2-2; size: NA; V: TRBV28; D: NA
DNA: TGTGCCAGCAGTTCGTACAGGGGGAAACCCAAAAACATTCAGTACTTC; CDR3: CASSSYRGKPKNIQYF; J: TRBJ2-4; size: NA; V: TRBV6-6; D: TRBD1
DNA: TGCGCCAGCAGGGGGGCCACTGAAGCTTTCTTT; CDR3: CASRGATEAFF; J: TRBJ1-1; size: NA; V: TRBV5-1; D: NA
DNA: TGTGCCAGCAGTTTTCTCCCGGTCCTGACACAAGAGACCCAGTACTTC; CDR3: CASSFLPVLTQETQYF; J: TRBJ2-5; size: few; V: TRBV28; D: NA
DNA: TGTGCCAGCAGTGAGGAGGCGACAGGGCCCACCGGGGAGCTGTTTTTT; CDR3: CASSEEATGPTGELFF; J: TRBJ2-2; size: few; V: TRBV6-4; D: TRBD1
DNA: TGTGCCAGCAGCCATCAGGTATATACGGGACACAACTATGGCTACACCTTC; CDR3: CASSHQVYTGHNYGYTF; J: TRBJ1-2; size: few; V: TRBV12-3/TRBV12-4; D: NA
DNA: TGTGCCAGCACCAGGGGTTCGGACTCTAGCACAGATACGCAGTATTTT; CDR3: CASTRGSDSSTDTQYF; J: TRBJ2-3; size: NA; V: TRBV6-2/TRBV6-3; D: NA
DNA: TGTGCCAGCAGCCAGCACCGGGACAGCTACGAGCAGTACTTC; CDR3: CASSQHRDSYEQYF; J: TRBJ2-7; size: NA; V: TRBV5-6; D: TRBD1
DNA: TGTGCCAGCAGCTTAATAGGGGGCGGGGAGCTGTTTTTT; CDR3: CASSLIGGGELFF; J: TRBJ2-2; size: many; V: TRBV7-2; D: NA
DNA: TGTGCCAGCAGTTCCCCCAGGGCTACCATGAACACTGAAGCTTTCTTT; CDR3: CASSSPRATMNTEAFF; J: TRBJ1-1; size: NA; V: TRBV28; D: NA
DNA: TGTGCAAGCAGCTCGGACCGACTGACAGGCTCCTTTGGTAATGAGCAGTTCTTC; CDR3: CASSSDRLTGSFGNEQFF; J: TRBJ2-1; size: once; V: TRBV7-8; D: NA
DNA: TGTGCCAGCAGCCCCCGGGGATCTCTGAGCTCCTATAATTCACCCCTCCACTTT; CDR3: CASSPRGSLSSYNSPLHF; J: TRBJ1-6; size: few; V: TRBV7-2; D: NA
DNA: TGTGCCAGCAGTTACTCTGACGGCGGGGAGCTGTTTTTT; CDR3: CASSYSDGGELFF; J: TRBJ2-2; size: once; V: TRBV6-5; D: NA